One T cell receptor beta chain is described in this entry. V shed 0 bases and J shed 5 bases, with 7 bases lying between them. This CDR3 region has 13 residues. Germline V gene lookup returns CDR1 GTSNPN and CDR2 SVGIG (reference sequence). Methods used by the authors: Amplification with reference gene primers provided the estimates of nucleated cell counts. Here immunoSEQ multiplex PCR was the method, and the copy in TCRdb shows in-frame clones only, minus some. The V and J calls and clone size come from that table; D and trimming were worked out from the DNA. The sample contains about 310,000 clones, roughly 85% of which appear only once. The source of the sample is a study of blood T cell repertoires in COVID-19. In the study overall: The United States, Italy and Spain were the sources of the acute and convalescent COVID-19 samples.

Participants were aged about 18 to 90 years, lived in over 20 US areas, and enrolled virtually. Cohorts were determined from participant-reported clinical history. The gene calls are TRBV30 and TRBJ2-2; D is undetermined. The clonotype was recovered from a woman aged 25-40 years who had been exposed to COVID-19. The sequencing sample was made of PBMCs or T cells enriched from blood (not recorded which). Written as DNA, the CDR3 is TGTGCCTGGAGTGTGTACAGAACCGGGGAGCTGTTTTTT. This encodes CAWSVYRTGELFF.